The 30 T cell receptor beta chains below come from one sample, sequenced in a study of blood T cells in healthy people across ages. Through a sample-barcoded 5' primer and a J-beta primer mix, a second PCR was run for 7 to 11 cycles. TCRdb recomputed calls from the 5' RACE reads with MiXCR, one row per CDR3 protein. The table has around 1,700,000 distinct CDR3 sequences, roughly 28% seen once; the top ten hold 7.7%. The sequenced sample was blood. The receptors originated from a woman in her twenties or thirties in good health.

This clonotype was recorded many times. This sequence joins TRBV5-1 and TRBJ2-3, with 8 bases that match TRBD2. Germline lookup yields CDR1 SGHRS and CDR2 YFSETQ. The CDR3 spans 15 residues. Trimming removed 0 bases from V and 4 bases from J; junction bases left unmatched: 4. The CDR3 sequence is CASSLVLAGSDTQYF. The CDR3 coding sequence is TGCGCCAGCAGCTTGGTATTAGCGGGGTCAGATACGCAGTATTTT.

This clonotype was counted ten times or more. The rearrangement uses TRBV27 and TRBJ2-5; D unresolved. V was trimmed by 6 bases and J by 0 bases, leaving 11 bases between them. Germline values: CDR1 MNHEY, CDR2 SMNVEV (reference sequence). CDR3 length: 14 residues. The CDR3 DNA sequence: TGTGCCAGCAGGCTCAGCAGGTACCAAGAGACCCAGTACTTC. Translation: CASRLSRYQETQYF.

This clonotype was detected ten times or more. The chain links TRBV7-9 to TRBJ2-7; D is unresolved. V was clipped by 1 base and J by 1 base, with 11 bases between them. This CDR3 contains 15 residues. Germline V gene data show CDR1 as SEHNR and CDR2 as FQNEAQ (reference sequence). This chain's CDR3 is CASSLEVARSYEQYF. The CDR3 DNA reads as TGTGCCAGCAGCTTAGAGGTTGCGCGGTCCTACGAGCAGTACTTC.

This clonotype was seen a few times. The V gene is TRBV11-2, the J gene TRBJ2-1, with TRBD1 matching 7 bases. CDR1 is SGHAT, CDR2 FQNNGV, per germline. The trim removed 7 bases at V and 6 bases at J, leaving 9 bases unmatched. The CDR3 extends over 14 amino acids. CDR3 coding DNA: TGTGCCAGCAACCCTCTGACAGGGTTCAATGAGCAGTTCTTC. Protein: CASNPLTGFNEQFF.

This clonotype showed up just a few times. The chain combines TRBV7-9 with TRBJ2-3; TRBD2 matches at 8 bases. The CDR3 consists of 13 residues. The junction had 3 bases not matched to a gene; V was cut back by 10 bases and J by 0 bases. The germline V gene has CDR1 SEHNR and CDR2 FQNEAQ (reference sequence). The CDR3 DNA sequence: TGTGCCACCAGACTAGCGAGCACAGATACGCAGTATTTT. Its protein product is CATRLASTDTQYF.

V usage is TRBV12-5 and J usage is TRBJ2-1, with 8 bases fitting TRBD2. Unmatched junction bases numbered 15, after V lost 1 base and J lost 1 base. This CDR3 is built from 20 residues. The germline V gene has CDR1 LGHNT and CDR2 FRNRAP. The CDR3 DNA reads as TGTGCTAGTGGTTTGGGACGGGGTGGGAGCGGGAGCATGTCCTACAATGAGCAGTTCTTC. Translating it yields CASGLGRGGSGSMSYNEQFF.

This clonotype has only one observation. The chain employs TRBV7-2 and TRBJ2-1, with D perhaps being TRBD1 or TRBD2 (5 bases each). This CDR3 spans 16 amino acids. Germline lookup yields CDR1 SGHTA and CDR2 FQGNSA. Trimming stripped 4 bases from V and 9 bases from J, with 22 bases between. CDR3 amino acids: CASSYNFGGGRGEQFF. DNA of the CDR3: TGTGCCAGCAGCTATAACTTCGGCGGAGGTAGGGGTGAGCAGTTCTTC.

The sample holds a few counts of this clonotype. The gene calls are TRBV7-6 and TRBJ2-7; 11 nucleotides agree with TRBD2. Trimming cost V 5 bases and J 4 bases; bases outside gene matches: 7. CDR1 is SGHVS, CDR2 FNYEAQ, per germline. The CDR3 is made up of 15 amino acids. CDR3 nucleotides: TGTGCCAGCAGCCGCACTAGCGGGAGTAGGTACGAGCAGTACTTC. Translating it yields CASSRTSGSRYEQYF.

Many counts were recorded for this clonotype. The V call is TRBV9, the J call TRBJ2-3; D gene ambiguous. V shed 7 bases and J shed 6 bases, with 9 bases lying between them. This CDR3 has 11 amino acids. Germline V gene sequence: CDR1 SGDLS, CDR2 YYNGEE. CDR3 nucleotide sequence: TGTGCCAGCGGGCGAGCGGATACGCAGTATTTT. Translated, it gives CASGRADTQYF.

The chain has TRBV5-1 and TRBJ2-7; no firm D call. In germline, CDR1 is SGHRS, CDR2 YFSETQ. The CDR3 is 14 amino acids. Trimming left V 1 base short and J 5 bases short, with 13 bases between. DNA for the CDR3: TGCGCCAGCAGCTTGTTAGGGTTTGAGAACGAGCAGTACTTC. Amino acid sequence: CASSLLGFENEQYF.

The J gene is TRBJ1-2, the V gene TRBV19; no clear D. V dropped 3 bases and J dropped 5 bases, with 16 bases sitting between them. From germline, CDR1 is LNHDA and CDR2 SQIVND (reference sequence). CDR3 size: 15 residues. The CDR3 DNA follows: TGTGCCAGTAGTATCATTTCCGCCGAGGTTTATGGCTACACCTTC. Its translation: CASSIISAEVYGYTF. Based on the CDR3 plus reference TRBV19 and TRBJ1-2, the full variable domain is DGGITQSPKYLFRKEGQNVTLSCEQNLNHDAMYWYRQDPGQGLRLIYYSQIVNDFQKGDIAEGYSVSREKKESFPLTVTSAQKNPTAFYLCASSIISAEVYGYTFGSGTRLTVV.

This chain links TRBV7-9 with TRBJ2-1; D gene ambiguous. The CDR3 runs to 12 residues. Germline CDR1 is SEHNR and CDR2 is FQNEAQ (reference sequence). Trimming cost V 1 base and J 15 bases, with 13 bases left between them. CDR3 DNA sequence: TGTGCCAGCAGCTTAGACGGCGGAAGGGTGTTCTTC. Translating it yields CASSLDGGRVFF. Drawing the rest from reference TRBV7-9 and TRBJ2-1, the complete variable domain is DTGVSQNPRHKITKRGQNVTFRCDPISEHNRLYWYRQTLGQGPEFLTYFQNEAQLEKSRLLSDRFSAERPKGSFSTLEIQRTEQGDSAMYLCASSLDGGRVFFGPGTRLTVL.

This clonotype was seen ten or more times. The chain has TRBV29-1 and TRBJ2-7, with 10 bases identical to TRBD1. Trimming at V came to 6 bases and at J to 0 bases, leaving 2 bases not matched to a gene. Per the germline V gene, CDR1 is SQVTM and CDR2 is ANQGSEA. This CDR3 has 13 residues. The CDR3 here is CSVGQGDSYEQYF. CDR3 bases: TGCAGCGTCGGACAGGGGGACTCCTACGAGCAGTACTTC.

This clonotype was counted at least ten times. The CDR3: CASSQVLAGGKNIQYF. The CDR3 DNA is TGCGCCAGCAGCCAAGTGCTAGCGGGGGGGAAAAACATTCAGTACTTC. The chain recombines TRBV4-1 with TRBJ2-4, with TRBD2 matching over 12 bases. In germline, CDR1 is MGHRA, CDR2 YSYEKL. V shed 1 base, J shed 4 bases, and the junction held 2 bases outside the gene matches. The CDR3 has 16 residues.

In regard to this clonotype: The junction departs from the called germline gene at one end, perhaps through a read error. The chain couples TRBV7-9 to TRBJ2-6, with 10 bases fitting TRBD1. Germline V lookup: CDR1 SEHNR, CDR2 FQNEAQ (reference sequence). This CDR3 is built from 17 residues. CDR3 nucleotide sequence: TGTGCCAGCAGCCCGGGACAGGGGATTCCTGGGGCCAACGCCCTGACTTTC. This encodes CASSPGQGIPGANALTF.

The chain uses TRBV5-5 and TRBJ1-5, with D possibly TRBD1 on 5 matching bases. Germline V lookup: CDR1 SGHKS, CDR2 YYEKEE (reference sequence). The CDR3 is 16 residues long. Trimming left V 4 bases short and J 4 bases short, with 18 bases between. The CDR3 nucleotides read TGTGCCAGCAGCCAATGGGGGACCGGGCGGAATCAGCCCCAGCATTTT. This encodes CASSQWGTGRNQPQHF. The full variable domain, its missing parts supplied by reference TRBV5-5 and TRBJ1-5, is DAGVTQSPTHLIKTRGQQVTLRCSPISGHKSVSWYQQVLGQGPQFIFQYYEKEERGRGNFPDRFSARQFPNYSSELNVNALLLGDSALYLCASSQWGTGRNQPQHFGDGTRLSIL.

This clonotype was seen a handful of times. V gene TRBV12-3 or TRBV12-4 combines with J gene TRBJ2-1; 9 bases map to TRBD2. The CDR3 is 15 amino acids. J was trimmed by 10 bases and V by 7 bases; bases with no gene match: 14. The CDR3 loop reads CASTTGTSRTTEQFF. CDR3 bases: TGTGCCAGCACTACCGGGACTAGCAGAACGACCGAGCAGTTCTTC.

This clonotype was detected a few times. This rearrangement joins TRBV28 to TRBJ2-1; tentative D call: TRBD2 (5 bases). CDR1 and CDR2 (germline): MDHEN, SYDVKM. V lost 6 bases to trimming and J lost 7 bases, with 16 bases between them. This CDR3 contains 14 residues. The CDR3 is CASRPDSSGNEQFF. CDR3 nucleotide sequence: TGTGCCAGCAGGCCGGACTCCTCCGGTAATGAGCAGTTCTTC. Using reference TRBV28 and TRBJ2-1 for the parts outside the CDR3, the full variable domain is DVKVTQSSRYLVKRTGEKVFLECVQDMDHENMFWYRQDPGLGLRLIYFSYDVKMKEKGDIPEGYSVSREKKERFSLILESASTNQTSMYLCASRPDSSGNEQFFGPGTRLTVL.

This clonotype was observed a handful of times. This chain connects TRBV10-1 to TRBJ1-2, with 9 bases matching TRBD1. Trimming at V came to 2 bases and at J to 4 bases, leaving 5 bases not matched to a gene. This CDR3 region has 15 residues. Germline V gene data show CDR1 as WNHNN and CDR2 as SYGVQD (reference sequence). CDR3 in DNA: TGCGCCAGCAGTGAGGCCGGGACAGGGATCTATGGCTACACCTTC. This encodes CASSEAGTGIYGYTF.

This clonotype came up a few times. The chain recombines TRBV9 with TRBJ2-3; D gene uncertain. The CDR3 spans 15 residues. The germline gives CDR1 SGDLS, CDR2 YYNGEE. V lost 0 bases to trimming and J lost 5 bases, with 13 bases between them. CDR3 nucleotides: TGTGCCAGCAGCGTAGAGACCCATCCGGGAGATACGCAGTATTTT. This codes for CASSVETHPGDTQYF.

This clonotype was counted ten times or more. The chain joins TRBV3-1 to TRBJ2-5; D unclear. CDR1 LGHDT and CDR2 YNNKEL come from the germline V gene (reference sequence). V lost 0 bases and J 1 base, leaving 6 bases between the germline ends. This CDR3 contains 14 residues. In DNA form, the CDR3 reads TGTGCCAGCAGCCAAGAAGGAATCCAAGAGACCCAGTACTTC. Residues: CASSQEGIQETQYF.

The table lists this clonotype with many counts. This chain uses TRBV6-6 with TRBJ2-5; a weak D match, TRBD1 (6 bases). With 10 bases removed from V and 4 bases from J, the gap between germline ends came to 19 bases. CDR3 length: 14 residues. The V gene's germline CDR1 is MNHNY and CDR2 SVGAGI (reference sequence). The CDR3 DNA reads as TGTGCCACCTCCACTAGGGCAGGGGTAGAGACCCAGTACTTC. Translating it yields CATSTRAGVETQYF.

This clonotype has ten or more counts. The chain recombines TRBV29-1 with TRBJ2-7; D perhaps matches TRBD1 (6 bases). The V and J ends lost 5 bases and 2 bases respectively, with 10 bases between them. The CDR3 loop spans 12 amino acids. Per the germline V gene, CDR1 is SQVTM and CDR2 is ANQGSEA. DNA of the CDR3: TGCAGCGTTCAGGGGTCTACCTACGAGCAGTACTTC. Translated: CSVQGSTYEQYF.

This clonotype was picked up a small number of times. V gene TRBV7-2 combines with J gene TRBJ2-1; D is possibly TRBD2 (6 bases). Germline CDR1 is SGHTA and CDR2 is FQGNSA. CDR3 length equals 16 residues. The V gene lost 5 bases and the J gene lost 0 bases, with 14 bases spanning the gap. The CDR3 loop reads CASSLWDSLSYNEQFF. Written as DNA, the CDR3 is TGTGCCAGCAGCCTCTGGGACTCCCTCTCCTACAATGAGCAGTTCTTC.

This chain links TRBV7-2 with TRBJ2-1; D is perhaps TRBD1 (7 bases). The ends were cut back, 5 bases at V and 8 bases at J, with 16 bases in the middle. The germline gives CDR1 SGHTA, CDR2 FQGNSA. The CDR3 loop spans 14 amino acids. This chain's CDR3 is CASSPSQGRHEQFF. In DNA, the CDR3 is TGTGCCAGCAGCCCGTCACAGGGGAGGCATGAGCAGTTCTTC. Variable domain in full (rest from reference TRBV7-2 and TRBJ2-1): GAGVSQSPSNKVTEKGKDVELRCDPISGHTALYWYRQSLGQGLEFLIYFQGNSAPDKSGLPSDRFSAERTGGSVSTLTIQRTQQEDSAVYLCASSPSQGRHEQFFGPGTRLTVL.

This clonotype has at least ten counts. The V gene is TRBV27, the J gene TRBJ2-7, with D perhaps TRBD1 (6 bases). Germline loops: CDR1 MNHEY, CDR2 SMNVEV (reference sequence). The CDR3 has 13 amino acids. Trimming removed 5 bases at V and 6 bases at J, with 14 bases between. CDR3 DNA: TGTGCCAGCAGTGCAGGGGCGGTTGCCGAGCAGTACTTC. Translated, it gives CASSAGAVAEQYF.

This clonotype came up many times. The chain uses TRBV10-2 and TRBJ2-7; 8 bases agree with TRBD2. This CDR3 has 16 amino acids. Germline V lookup: CDR1 WSHSY, CDR2 SAAADI. J lost 0 bases, V lost 2 bases, and 6 bases had no gene match. CDR3 DNA: TGCGCCAGCAGTGAGCCCGGGGGGGGTGGCTCCTACGAGCAGTACTTC. It specifies CASSEPGGGGSYEQYF.

This clonotype was seen more than once but under ten times. A much larger clone differs by one base, so this may be a read error. This CDR3 reads CSATQGNDEQFF. The CDR3 DNA sequence: TGCAGTGCCACACAGGGGAACGATGAGCAGTTCTTC. The chain recombines TRBV20-1 with TRBJ2-1; the match to TRBD1 covers 7 bases. This CDR3 contains 12 residues. The germline V gene encodes CDR1 DFQATT and CDR2 SNEGSKA (reference sequence). J lost 8 bases, V lost 6 bases, and 7 bases had no gene match.

The chain employs TRBV6-6 and TRBJ2-1; 8 bases are a match to TRBD2. The closer fit of TRBJ2-7 to the DNA end suggests the J call may be wrong. Germline values: CDR1 MNHNY, CDR2 SVGAGI (reference sequence). This CDR3 region has 15 residues. CDR3 sequence reads: CASSKKRELQNEQYF. The CDR3 nucleotides read TGTGCCAGCAGTAAAAAGCGGGAGCTACAGAATGAGCAGTACTTC.

The chain combines TRBV30 with TRBJ2-3, with D possibly being TRBD1 or TRBD2 (5 bases each). CDR1 is GTSNPN, CDR2 SVGIG, per germline (reference sequence). This CDR3 is 14 amino acids long. V was trimmed by 2 bases and J by 2 bases, leaving 11 bases between them. This CDR3 reads CAWSRGAHTDTQYF. Written as DNA, the CDR3 is TGTGCCTGGAGTCGAGGGGCCCACACAGATACGCAGTATTTT.